This T cell receptor (beta chain) came from a study of T cell responses to AZD1222 COVID-19 vaccine. Concerning this clone: The antigen is unknown.

The V gene end was trimmed by 4 bases and the J gene end by 0 bases; junction bases not matched to a gene: 6. CDR1 is MDHEN and CDR2 is SYDVKM in the germline V gene. The CDR3 contains 17 residues. The assay was immunoSEQ multiplex PCR, and TCRdb's table has in-frame clones only and misses some. The table lists about 100,000 clones, approximately 87% of them singletons. Study conclusions and caveats: Two doses of AZD1222 preceded a rise in Spike-specific TCR breadth and depth. Nearly half of unique spike-specific TCRs reportedly avoided B.1.351 and B.1.1.7 mutated regions. The peak T cell response came first, and repertoires were sampled only after it.

V and J are TRBV28 and TRBJ2-4; 10 bases are shared with TRBD1. The TCR comes from an adult in good health. The specimen comprised peripheral blood, sampled on day 0 of AZD1222 vaccination. Written as DNA, the CDR3 is TGTGCCAGCAGTTCACCGGGACAGGGGCTAGCCAAAAACATTCAGTACTTC. This sequence encodes CASSSPGQGLAKNIQYF.